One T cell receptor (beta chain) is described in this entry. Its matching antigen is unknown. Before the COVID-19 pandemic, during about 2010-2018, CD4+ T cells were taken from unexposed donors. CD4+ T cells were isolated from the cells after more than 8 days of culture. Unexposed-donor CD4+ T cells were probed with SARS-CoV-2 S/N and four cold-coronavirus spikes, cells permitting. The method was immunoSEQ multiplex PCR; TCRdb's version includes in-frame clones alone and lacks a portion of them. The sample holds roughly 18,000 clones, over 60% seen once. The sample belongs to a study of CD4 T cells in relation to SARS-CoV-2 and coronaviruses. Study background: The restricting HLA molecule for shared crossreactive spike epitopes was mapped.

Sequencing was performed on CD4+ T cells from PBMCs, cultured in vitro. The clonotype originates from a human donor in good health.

CDR3 in amino acids: CASSIGDSYEQYF. The CDR3 DNA sequence: TGTGCCAGTAGTATAGGGGACTCCTACGAGCAGTACTTC. V and J are TRBV19 and TRBJ2-7, with D hard to call. The CDR3 has 13 amino acids. The V gene lost 1 base and the J gene lost 0 bases, with 4 bases spanning the gap. Germline-derived CDR1 and CDR2 are LNHDA and SQIVND (reference sequence).